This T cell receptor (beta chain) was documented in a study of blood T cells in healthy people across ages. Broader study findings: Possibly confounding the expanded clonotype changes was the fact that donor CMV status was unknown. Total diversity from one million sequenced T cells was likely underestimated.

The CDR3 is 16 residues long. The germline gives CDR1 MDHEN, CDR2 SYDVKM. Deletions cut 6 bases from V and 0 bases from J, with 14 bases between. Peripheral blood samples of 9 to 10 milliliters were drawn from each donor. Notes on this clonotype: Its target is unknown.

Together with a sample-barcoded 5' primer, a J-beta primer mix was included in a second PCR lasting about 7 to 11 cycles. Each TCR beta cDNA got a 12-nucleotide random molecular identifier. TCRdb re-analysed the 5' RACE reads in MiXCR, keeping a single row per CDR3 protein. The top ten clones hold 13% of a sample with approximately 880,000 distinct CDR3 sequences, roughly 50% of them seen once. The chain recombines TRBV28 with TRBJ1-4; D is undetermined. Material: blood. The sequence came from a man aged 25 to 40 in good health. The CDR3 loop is CASRAPPGSTNEKLFF. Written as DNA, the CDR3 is TGTGCCAGCAGAGCCCCCCCGGGCTCAACTAATGAAAAACTGTTTTTT.